Below, one T cell receptor beta chain is given with its context. Its specificity is unknown. V was cut by 5 bases and J by 5 bases, with 7 bases left in between. CDR1 and CDR2 from the germline V gene are SEHNR and FQNEAQ (reference sequence). The CDR3 totals 11 residues. The data derive from a study of a mutant IDH1 vaccine in newly diagnosed glioma. Background on the study: Across weeks 1, 3, 5, 7, 11, 15, 19 and 23, patients received a vaccination each time, eight in all.

Assay used: immunoSEQ multiplex PCR; TCRdb lists only in-frame clones, some missing. The sample yields some 120,000 clones, around 80% seen once. Described time point: week 11, during vaccination. What each vaccine dose contained was 300 ug of mutant IDH1 20-mer peptide, accompanied by topical imiquimod. J is TRBJ2-7 and V is TRBV7-9; D ambiguous. The input for sequencing was PBMCs, taken from a glioma patient whose treatment included an IDH1 peptide vaccine. The source is a man between 40 and 49 years old with glioma. For the CDR3, the DNA is TGTGCCAGCAGCCCTCACCACGAGCAGTACTTC. Residues: CASSPHHEQYF.